This T cell receptor (beta chain) emerged from a study of shared clonotypes between healthy human individuals. Study findings and constraints: Four donors shared 5% to 5.5% of their naive CD4 clonotypes.

About this clone itself: What it binds is not known. This sample includes further DNA sequences coding for the same CDR3.

The table came from immunoSEQ multiplex PCR; TCRdb's copy has only in-frame clones and leaves some out. This table holds around 1.9 million clones, more than 85% found once. V dropped 0 bases and J dropped 2; count of bases not matched to a gene: 1. The CDR3 is 14 residues long. Per the germline V gene, CDR1 is MNHEY and CDR2 is SVGAGI. In the naive CD8 group, cells lacked CD45RO and were positively selected for CCR7, so terminally differentiated effector memory CD45RA+ cells were left out. The rearrangement joins TRBV6-5 to TRBJ2-7; 7 nucleotides agree with TRBD1. Input material: naive CD8+ T cells from PBMCs. This receptor was obtained from a man between 18 and 35 years old in good health. Some clones in this sample may be carry-over from other donors' samples. CDR3 nucleotide sequence: TGTGCCAGCAGTTACTCCACAGGGGCCTACGAGCAGTACTTC. Protein sequence: CASSYSTGAYEQYF.